One and the same sample provided the 9 T cell receptor beta chains below, sequenced in a study of shared clonotypes between healthy human individuals. The assay was immunoSEQ multiplex PCR, and TCRdb's table has in-frame clones only and misses some. The sample has roughly 650,000 clones, about 96% seen once. The sample taken for sequencing was naive CD4+ T cells sorted from blood. The subset was: CD45RA+ positively selected. Receptors were obtained from a woman between 25 and 40 years old in good health.

The chain links TRBV28 to TRBJ1-2; 9 positions agree with TRBD1. The germline gives CDR1 MDHEN, CDR2 SYDVKM. There are 14 residues in the CDR3. J lost 6 bases, V lost 1 base, and 3 bases had no gene match. The CDR3 DNA is TGTGCCAGCAGTTTATTCGGGACAGGGAATGGCTACACCTTC. Amino acids: CASSLFGTGNGYTF.

The chain recombines TRBV19 with TRBJ2-3, with 8 bases that match TRBD1. Germline V lookup: CDR1 LNHDA, CDR2 SQIVND (reference sequence). The CDR3 covers 15 residues. J gave up 3 bases and V 6 bases, and 8 bases lay outside the gene matches. The CDR3 nucleotides read TGTGCCAGTAGACCCAGGGGGCTTTGGACAGATACGCAGTATTTT. It translates to CASRPRGLWTDTQYF.

The chain combines TRBV29-1 with TRBJ2-7, with D perhaps matching TRBD1 (6 bases). The V gene lost 6 bases and the J gene lost 2 bases, with 17 bases spanning the gap. From germline, CDR1 is SQVTM and CDR2 ANQGSEA. The CDR3 spans 14 residues. The CDR3 loop is CSVGMGADPYEQYF. In nucleotides, the CDR3 is TGCAGCGTCGGCATGGGGGCCGACCCCTACGAGCAGTACTTC.

J is TRBJ2-1 and V is TRBV4-1; 11 nucleotides line up with TRBD2. The ends lost 3 bases at V and 7 bases at J; junction bases unmatched: 14. The CDR3 contains 18 residues. Germline V gene data show CDR1 as MGHRA and CDR2 as YSYEKL. Here the CDR3 DNA reads TGCGCCAGCAGCCAGAGCCCCGCCGCTAGCGGGGGGCAGAATGAGCAGTTCTTC. Its translation: CASSQSPAASGGQNEQFF.

As for this clone: The sample carries other DNA sequences with the same CDR3. This chain connects TRBV18 to TRBJ2-7; possibly TRBD2 for D (6 bases). The ends were cut back, 2 bases at V and 4 bases at J, with 12 bases in the middle. The CDR3 runs 14 residues. Germline CDR1 and CDR2: KGHSH and LQKENI. CDR3 region: CASSPGGSSYEQYF. As DNA, the CDR3 is TGTGCCAGCTCACCAGGGGGGAGCAGTTACGAGCAGTACTTC.

V and J are TRBV4-1 and TRBJ1-4; TRBD1 might be the D (5 bases). Between the trimmed V and J ends, which lost 1 base and 4 bases, there was a span of 16 bases. The CDR3 runs 17 residues. Looked up from germline, CDR1 is MGHRA and CDR2 is YSYEKL. Here the CDR3 reads CASSQAGWLSLNEKLFF. The CDR3 DNA follows: TGCGCCAGCAGCCAAGCAGGGTGGCTGTCTCTTAATGAAAAACTGTTTTTT.

J is TRBJ2-3 and V is TRBV28, with D unclear. This CDR3 has 13 residues. Trimming cost V 6 bases and J 3 bases, with 10 bases left between them. Germline V lookup: CDR1 MDHEN, CDR2 SYDVKM. CDR3 sequence reads: CASRVFQTDTQYF. As DNA, the CDR3 is TGTGCCAGCAGAGTTTTCCAGACAGATACGCAGTATTTT.

CDR3 protein: CASSFQGAPGYTF. The CDR3 coding sequence is TGTGCCAGCAGTTTCCAGGGGGCCCCTGGCTACACCTTC. J is TRBJ1-2 and V is TRBV6-5; 8 bases match TRBD1. The germline V gene encodes CDR1 MNHEY and CDR2 SVGAGI. J lost 7 bases, V lost 4 bases, and 5 bases had no gene match. The CDR3 is 13 amino acids.

The genes are TRBV9 and TRBJ2-7, with D perhaps matching TRBD2 (6 bases). There are 15 residues in the CDR3. Trimming removed 4 bases from V and 3 bases from J, with 17 bases in between. Germline V gene data show CDR1 as SGDLS and CDR2 as YYNGEE. The CDR3 loop reads CASSPHPSELYEQYF. DNA for the CDR3: TGTGCCAGCAGCCCTCATCCTAGCGAACTCTACGAGCAGTACTTC.